These T cell receptor beta chains were read from a single sample in a study of technical replicates of blood from several donors. Clones were sequenced by immunoSEQ multiplex PCR, and TCRdb holds only the in-frame ones, with some missing. The sample gives tens of thousands of clones, 95% to 98% of which show up once; approximately 0.14% is in the top ten. The sequenced material came from T cells isolated from PBMCs. All receptors derive from a human donor in good health. CDR3s include the opening cysteine and the closing phenylalanine or tryptophan. A D gene is named only where the DNA matches it firmly. Clone size is stated in some rows and not others, as once, few, many or a class when expanded.

j_gene,abundance,v_gene,d_gene,CDR3nt,CDR3aa
TRBJ1-6,NA,TRBV11-2,NA,TGTGCCAGCAGCTTGCAGGGGACGGTTTTTTATAATTCACCCCTCCACTTT,CASSLQGTVFYNSPLHF
TRBJ2-1,NA,TRBV27,NA,TGTGCCAGCAGTTTAGATATAGGTCGGAGTAGACTTCAAAACGAGCAGTTCTTC,CASSLDIGRSRLQNEQFF
TRBJ2-7,NA,TRBV28,TRBD2,TGTGCCAGCAGTTTAACACTAGCGGGAGGGTCCTACGAGCAGTACTTC,CASSLTLAGGSYEQYF
TRBJ2-3,NA,TRBV10-3,TRBD1,TGTGCCATTCGGGACAGCAGCACAGATACGCAGTATTTT,CAIRDSSTDTQYF
TRBJ2-7,NA,TRBV7-9,NA,TGTGCCAGCAGCTTAAGAGGGGGCTCCTACGAGCAGTACTTC,CASSLRGGSYEQYF
TRBJ2-5,NA,TRBV29-1,NA,TGCAGCGTTGCGGGTGGGGAGACCCAGTACTTC,CSVAGGETQYF
TRBJ2-2,NA,TRBV12-5,TRBD2,TGTGCTAGTGGTTCCTTAATGGGACTAGCGGTCGTAGTCGCCGGGGAGCTGTTTTTT,CASGSLMGLAVVVAGELFF
TRBJ2-1,NA,TRBV6-6,NA,TGTGCCAGCAGTCAGGGTTTCAACAATGAGCAGTTCTTC,CASSQGFNNEQFF
TRBJ1-1,NA,TRBV7-9,NA,TGTGCCAGCAGCTTAGCACACCCAGGCGCTGAAGCTTTCTTT,CASSLAHPGAEAFF
TRBJ1-4,once,TRBV6-5,NA,TGTGCCAGCAGTTACTCGACCCACCCGGGGGATGAAAAACTGTTTTTT,CASSYSTHPGDEKLFF
TRBJ2-1,NA,TRBV11-2,NA,TGTGCCAGCAGCTCTCGGGGCAATGAGCAGTTCTTC,CASSSRGNEQFF
TRBJ2-7,NA,TRBV27,NA,TGTGCCAGCAGAGGAGGGGAATCCTACGAGCAGTACTTC,CASRGGESYEQYF
TRBJ1-2,NA,TRBV11-1,TRBD1,TGTGCCAGCAGCTTTGGGACAGGGGGCACAACGAACTATGGCTACACCTTC,CASSFGTGGTTNYGYTF
TRBJ2-6,NA,TRBV2,NA,TGTGCCAGCATGGACACCTCTGGGGCCAACGTCCTGACTTTC,CASMDTSGANVLTF
TRBJ2-1,NA,TRBV14,TRBD2,TGTGCCAGCAGCCAAGATGGGGACGGGAGGGCAGGGAATGAGCAGTTCTTC,CASSQDGDGRAGNEQFF
TRBJ2-7,NA,TRBV13,NA,TGTGCCAGCAGTCCTTACGAGCAGTACTTC,CASSPYEQYF
TRBJ2-3,NA,TRBV10-2,NA,TGCGCCAGCAGTGAGTCAACGGTCACAGATACGCAGTATTTT,CASSESTVTDTQYF
TRBJ1-4,NA,TRBV5-4,TRBD1,TGTGCCAGCAGCTCCGGACAGGACCACGCAACTAATGAAAAACTGTTTTTT,CASSSGQDHATNEKLFF
TRBJ2-7,once,TRBV28,NA,TGTGCCAGCAGTTTAAGACGGGTGCAATCCTACGAGCAGTACTTC,CASSLRRVQSYEQYF
TRBJ2-7,NA,TRBV9,NA,TGTGCCAGCAGCCCGTACAGGGTATGGGACGAGCAGTACTTC,CASSPYRVWDEQYF
TRBJ2-7,NA,TRBV19,NA,TGTGCCAGTAGTATTGGAGGGGCAAACTACGAGCAGTACTTC,CASSIGGANYEQYF
TRBJ2-1,NA,TRBV29-1,TRBD2,TGCAGCGTTGGAGCGGGAACGGGCAATGAGCAGTTCTTC,CSVGAGTGNEQFF
TRBJ1-4,NA,TRBV30,TRBD1,TGTGCCTGGAGTAGACGACAGGGTGTTGAAAAACTGTTTTTT,CAWSRRQGVEKLFF
TRBJ2-7,NA,TRBV30,NA,TGTGCCTGGAGTAATAACAGCCCGATTGGATTCTCCTACGAGCAGTACTTC,CAWSNNSPIGFSYEQYF
TRBJ2-7,NA,TRBV5-1,TRBD1,TGCGCCAGCAGCACTGGCGACAGGGGGCACGAGCAGTACTTC,CASSTGDRGHEQYF
TRBJ2-2,NA,TRBV2,NA,TGTGCCAGCAAGGATGCGGCGGGGCGGATCTCAGGCACCGGGGAGCTGTTTTTT,CASKDAAGRISGTGELFF
TRBJ1-2,NA,TRBV5-6,TRBD1,TGTGCCAGCAGCTACCTTGACAGGGCTACTGGCTACACCTTC,CASSYLDRATGYTF
TRBJ1-1,NA,TRBV28,NA,TGTGCCAGCCTGTCGATAGGGGCCCTTAACACTGAAGCTTTCTTT,CASLSIGALNTEAFF
TRBJ2-2,NA,TRBV6-1,TRBD2,TGTGCCAGCAGTGAACAGCGGGGAAGTAACACCGGGGAGCTGTTTTTT,CASSEQRGSNTGELFF
TRBJ2-4,NA,TRBV7-6,TRBD2,TGTGCCAGCAGCTTAGAAAGGTGGGCTAGCGGGAGGTATTGGGCCAAAAACATTCAGTACTTC,CASSLERWASGRYWAKNIQYF
TRBJ2-2,NA,TRBV11-3,NA,TGTGCCAGCAGCTTAGAGGGACTCTACACCGGGGAGCTGTTTTTT,CASSLEGLYTGELFF
TRBJ2-5,NA,TRBV5-1,TRBD2,TGCGCCAGTCGAGATGGAGCGGGGGACCAAGAGACCCAGTACTTC,CASRDGAGDQETQYF
TRBJ2-5,NA,TRBV5-1,TRBD1,TGCGCCAGCAGCTCCGGACAGGGAGGCCACCAAGAGACCCAGTACTTC,CASSSGQGGHQETQYF
TRBJ2-4,NA,TRBV5-1,NA,TGCGCCAGCAGCTTGGATCTAGCCAAAAACATTCAGTACTTC,CASSLDLAKNIQYF
TRBJ2-7,NA,TRBV11-2,TRBD1,TGTGCCAGCAGCTTCGCGACAGGGGTCTACGAGCAGTACTTC,CASSFATGVYEQYF
TRBJ2-3,NA,TRBV28,NA,TGTGCCAGCAGTTTATGGGCAATAAGGGGGATTTACACAGATACGCAGTATTTT,CASSLWAIRGIYTDTQYF
TRBJ1-1,NA,TRBV10-3,NA,TGTGCCATCCAGGGGAGGGGGGACACTGAAGCTTTCTTT,CAIQGRGDTEAFF
TRBJ2-2,NA,TRBV11-2,NA,TGTGCCAGCAGCCCAATATACTACGGGCAGGGAAAGAACACCGGGGAGCTGTTTTTT,CASSPIYYGQGKNTGELFF
TRBJ1-1,NA,TRBV25-1,TRBD1,TGTGCCAGCAGTGAAGGCACCAGGGGGCAAGCTTTCTTT,CASSEGTRGQAFF
TRBJ1-3,NA,TRBV5-6,NA,TGTGCCAGCAGCTTTGGTGGGCCAAGCAACACCATATATTTT,CASSFGGPSNTIYF
TRBJ2-3,NA,TRBV7-9,TRBD2,TGTGCCAGCAGCTTAGCGCGGGGGGGCACAGATACGCAGTATTTT,CASSLARGGTDTQYF
TRBJ2-3,NA,TRBV29-1,TRBD2,TGCAGCGTTGTGGCTAGCGGGATCGAGACGCAGTATTTT,CSVVASGIETQYF
TRBJ1-1,NA,TRBV5-1,NA,TGCGCCAGCAGCTCCCGCCCGGACACTGAAGCTTTCTTT,CASSSRPDTEAFF
TRBJ1-3,NA,TRBV2,NA,TGTGCCAGCACCGCGATGGGGGGTAGAAACACCATATATTTT,CASTAMGGRNTIYF
TRBJ1-2,NA,TRBV11-3,NA,TGTGCCAGCAGCTCCCTAGGACAGATGGGAGGCTACACCTTC,CASSSLGQMGGYTF
TRBJ1-1,NA,TRBV19,NA,TGTGCCAGTAGTATACGTCAGGGCCTACCTGAAGCTTTCTTT,CASSIRQGLPEAFF
TRBJ1-1,NA,TRBV5-1,TRBD1,TGCGCCAGCAGCTTGTGGGGGACAGAAGGGGGGCCTGAAGCTTTCTTT,CASSLWGTEGGPEAFF
TRBJ1-6,NA,TRBV5-1,NA,TGCGCCAGCAGCTTGGCCGGGGGGGTAAATTCACCCCTCCACTTT,CASSLAGGVNSPLHF
TRBJ1-1,NA,TRBV13,TRBD1,TGTGCCAGCAGCTTAGAGGGGTTCGTTACAGGGGGCAAGGACACTGAAGCTTTCTTT,CASSLEGFVTGGKDTEAFF
TRBJ1-6,few,TRBV6-5,NA,TGTGCCAGCAGTTTCGCGGGGGAAGATTCACCCCTCCACTTT,CASSFAGEDSPLHF
TRBJ1-2,NA,TRBV6-5,NA,TGTGCCAGCAGTTATGGGGGGTTGCGGTCCCATGGCTACACCTTC,CASSYGGLRSHGYTF
TRBJ1-2,NA,TRBV19,NA,TGTGCCAGTACCATTGGGAACAGGGGCTACACCTTC,CASTIGNRGYTF
TRBJ1-6,NA,TRBV5-1,NA,TGCGCCAGCAGTCGAGGGGGGGGTGCGTTTAATTCACCCCTCCACTTT,CASSRGGGAFNSPLHF
TRBJ2-2,NA,TRBV9,TRBD2,TGTGCCAGCAGCGTTGCGGGGGGCTATTCCGGGGAGCTGTTTTTT,CASSVAGGYSGELFF
TRBJ2-7,NA,TRBV6-6,TRBD2,TGTGCCAGCAGTTACCTAGCGGGGGACGAGCAGTACTTC,CASSYLAGDEQYF